This note documents a single T cell receptor (beta chain) sequence. Antigen specificity is unknown. The data were obtained in a study of T cells after yellow fever vaccination. General study findings and limits: Though weaker, the secondary response peaked faster, on day 5 versus 15. Few clonotypes appeared in both CD4 and CD8 compartments. Reappearance after the booster was observed for most primary-vaccination clones (around 95% CD4, over 75% CD8).

Per germline, CDR1 MNHEY and CDR2 SMNVEV (reference sequence). V was clipped by 3 bases and J by 7 bases, with 13 bases between them. The CDR3 length is 13 residues. From the 5' RACE reads, TCRdb called clonotypes with MiXCR, one entry per CDR3 protein. Counted here are fewer than 650,000 distinct CDR3 sequences, 20% to 25% occurring once; the ten biggest clones make up about 16%. This sequence joins TRBV27 and TRBJ2-7; no definite D call. The source is a young man who received the YFV17D yellow fever vaccine. The sequenced sample was PBMCs, obtained 21 days after the first yellow fever vaccination. The CDR3 spells CASSLGRYSEQYF. CDR3 DNA: TGTGCCAGCAGTTTGGGCCGGTACTCGGAGCAGTACTTC.